This T cell receptor beta chain was identified during a study of blood T cells in healthy people across ages. General study points: Lack of knowledge of donor CMV status possibly confounded expanded clonotype changes. Per million T cells, TCR beta diversity dropped about linearly as age rose. More naive CD4+ cells and higher diversity marked long-lived donors relative to aged donors.

Deletions cut 4 bases from V and 4 bases from J, with 12 bases between. The CDR3 spans 14 residues. CDR1 and CDR2 (germline): SGHRS, YFSETQ. Details on this clonotype: Its antigen is undetermined.

A second 7 to 11 cycle PCR used barcoded and J-beta primers. TCRdb reprocessed the 5' RACE reads with MiXCR, giving one entry per CDR3 protein. The table has about 730,000 distinct CDR3 sequences, 40% to 45% seen once. Source material: blood. The V gene is TRBV5-1, the J gene TRBJ2-1; D gene unclear. This receptor was obtained from a woman aged 60-75 years in good health. The CDR3 DNA is TGCGCCAGCAGCCAGGATCAGGTTTACAATGAGCAGTTCTTC. It encodes CASSQDQVYNEQFF.